This T cell receptor beta chain was captured in a study of T cells after yellow fever vaccination. Study in general: Preparation of the low-cell-number fractions used SMART-Seq v4 Ultra Low Input.

Study conclusions and caveats: High-abundance clonotypes from the bulk population could contaminate FACS-sorted repertoires.

CDR3 length equals 14 residues. Germline CDR1 reads SGHRS; CDR2 reads YFSETQ. J lost 5 bases, V lost 7 bases, and 7 bases had no gene match. One entry per CDR3 protein, called by TCRdb with MiXCR from the 5' RACE reads. The sample shows hundreds of thousands of distinct CDR3 sequences, roughly 14% of them seen only once. In the case of this clonotype: Its target is unknown.

The clonotype originates from a young man who received the YFV17D yellow fever vaccine. This chain links TRBV5-1 with TRBJ1-2; 11 nucleotides agree with TRBD1. The sample was PBMCs, taken on the day of the yellow fever booster vaccination. The CDR3 here is CASSPGQGEYGYTF. The CDR3, as DNA: TGCGCCAGCTCCCCGGGACAGGGGGAGTATGGCTACACCTTC.